This TCR beta chain was obtained from a study of blood T cell repertoires in COVID-19. Turning to the study itself: The United States, Italy and Spain supplied acute and convalescent COVID-19 samples. The cDNA or gDNA used as material had been derived from T cells, B-cell-depleted T cells, or PBMCs.

One Seattle source followed patients from active infection through their disease course. Repertoires were generated with immunoSEQ multiplex PCR, while TCRdb's copy carries only in-frame clones and drops some. The data contain roughly 120,000 clones, almost 90% of them seen just once; the ten biggest clones take up 3.5% to 4.5%. Germline V gene sequence: CDR1 SGHTS, CDR2 YDEGEE. The CDR3 sequence is 15 residues long. J was trimmed by 6 bases and V by 2 bases; bases with no gene match: 8. The rearrangement joins TRBV5-8 to TRBJ2-1; TRBD2 matches 7 bases. This clonotype was sampled from a woman in her sixties or seventies with COVID-19, enrolled during active disease. Sequencing was performed on peripheral blood. The CDR3: CASSLGQTSSNEQFF. The CDR3 bases are TGTGCCAGCAGCTTAGGGCAGACTAGCAGCAATGAGCAGTTCTTC.